Below, 14 T cell receptor beta chains from the same sample are listed, as sequenced in a study of control samples from healthy donors and cancer patients. Assay used: immunoSEQ multiplex PCR; TCRdb lists only in-frame clones, some missing. This table has about 130,000 clones, less than 95% appearing once. Specimen: blood. The receptors originated from a man aged 30 to 39 in good health.

CDR3 sequence reads: CASSEGLAAETQYF. The DNA of the CDR3 is TGTGCCAGCAGTGAGGGACTAGCGGCAGAGACCCAGTACTTC. This chain joins TRBV6-1 and TRBJ2-5; TRBD2 aligns across 11 bases. The J segment lost 4 bases and the V segment lost 3 bases, leaving 1 base of the junction unmatched. This CDR3 is 14 amino acids long. Germline CDR1 MNHNS, CDR2 SASEGT.

The rearrangement links TRBV16 to TRBJ1-3; TRBD1 is a possible D gene (6 bases). V was shortened by 1 base and J by 0 bases, with 10 bases between the two germline ends. Germline assignment: CDR1 KGHSY and CDR2 FQNENV. CDR3 length equals 16 residues. The CDR3 DNA sequence: TGTGCCAGCAGCCAATTCGAGACAGGCTCTGGAAACACCATATATTTT. Translation: CASSQFETGSGNTIYF.

The chain couples TRBV18 to TRBJ1-1; 12 bases are shared with TRBD1. Germline V gene lookup returns CDR1 KGHSH and CDR2 LQKENI. The ends lost 5 bases at V and 9 bases at J; junction bases unmatched: 7. CDR3 length: 14 amino acids. The CDR3 nucleotides are TGTGCCAGCTCAGCCGGGACAGGGGGCCACCAAGCTTTCTTT. Protein product: CASSAGTGGHQAFF.

The chain employs TRBV15 and TRBJ1-6; maybe TRBD1 (6 bases). The germline gives CDR1 LNHNV, CDR2 YYDKDF (reference sequence). Trimming took 1 base from V and 5 from J, leaving 9 bases between them. CDR3 length equals 15 residues. The CDR3 DNA sequence: TGTGCCACCAGCAGAGCGCAGGGGAATAATTCACCCCTCCACTTT. Translated: CATSRAQGNNSPLHF. The variable domain in full, with the rest retrieved from reference TRBV15 and TRBJ1-6, is DAMVIQNPRYQVTQFGKPVTLSCSQTLNHNVMYWYQQKSSQAPKLLFHYYDKDFNNEADTPDNFQSRRPNTSFCFLDIRSPGLGDTAMYLCATSRAQGNNSPLHFGNGTRLTVT.

J is TRBJ2-3 and V is TRBV5-8; 11 bases are shared with TRBD2. J gave up 2 bases and V 3 bases, and 5 bases lay outside the gene matches. The CDR3 is made up of 16 amino acids. Germline V gives CDR1 SGHTS, CDR2 YDEGEE. This CDR3 reads CASSSLAGDLTDTQYF. The CDR3 nucleotides are TGTGCCAGCAGCTCACTAGCGGGGGACCTCACAGATACGCAGTATTTT.

V and J are TRBV5-1 and TRBJ2-7, with unresolved D. Germline CDR1 and CDR2: SGHRS and YFSETQ. The CDR3 has 13 amino acids. V shed 0 bases and J shed 6 bases, with 10 bases lying between them. CDR3 loop: CASSLGGSGEQYF. In DNA form, the CDR3 reads TGCGCCAGCAGCTTGGGAGGTAGTGGCGAGCAGTACTTC.

The chain links TRBV24-1 to TRBJ2-6, with unresolved D. The V gene lost 9 bases and the J gene lost 3 bases, with 8 bases spanning the gap. This CDR3 has 13 amino acids. The germline gives CDR1 KGHDR, CDR2 SFDVKD. The CDR3 region is CATRQDGANVLTF. The CDR3 coding sequence is TGTGCCACCCGGCAGGATGGGGCCAACGTCCTGACTTTC.

As regards this clone: The sample carries other DNA sequences with the same CDR3. The rearrangement links TRBV29-1 to TRBJ2-5; D unresolved. In germline, CDR1 is SQVTM, CDR2 ANQGSEA. Between the trimmed V and J ends, which lost 8 bases and 4 bases, there was a span of 11 bases. The CDR3 runs 11 residues. The CDR3 is CSLWAGETQYF. CDR3 nucleotide sequence: TGCAGCCTCTGGGCAGGAGAGACCCAGTACTTC.

This clone has a single count. The V gene is TRBV5-8, the J gene TRBJ1-1; TRBD1 is a possible D gene (5 bases). The CDR3 totals 16 residues. V lost 4 bases to trimming and J lost 7 bases, with 23 bases between them. Germline CDR1 SGHTS, CDR2 YDEGEE. The CDR3 is CASSRRDAMSRFEAFF. The CDR3 nucleotides are TGTGCCAGCAGCCGCCGGGACGCGATGTCCCGCTTTGAAGCTTTCTTT. Together with reference TRBV5-8 and TRBJ1-1, the CDR3 gives the full variable domain: EAGVTQSPTHLIKTRGQQATLRCSPISGHTSVYWYQQALGLGLQFLLWYDEGEERNRGNFPPRFSGRQFPNYSSELNVNALELEDSALYLCASSRRDAMSRFEAFFGQGTRLTVV.

The chain recombines TRBV6-5 with TRBJ2-1; 9 positions agree with TRBD2. Germline values: CDR1 MNHEY, CDR2 SVGAGI. CDR3 length: 16 amino acids. The trim removed 0 bases at V and 7 bases at J, leaving 7 bases unmatched. The CDR3 nucleotides are TGTGCCAGCAGTTACTCGGGCGGGGGGGCCAGTAATGAGCAGTTCTTC. This sequence encodes CASSYSGGGASNEQFF.

This CDR3 is CASSPPAGLNTEAFF. The CDR3 coding sequence is TGTGCCAGCTCACCACCGGCGGGGTTGAACACTGAAGCTTTCTTT. The chain joins TRBV18 to TRBJ1-1, with no clear D. The CDR3 spans 15 residues. Trimming took off 0 bases at V and 0 bases at J, with 8 bases between the two ends. Germline CDR1 and CDR2: KGHSH and LQKENI.

Note on this clone: One end of the junction does not line up with germline, which may come from a read error. The rearrangement uses TRBV5-4 and TRBJ2-7; D unresolved. CDR3 length: 14 amino acids. CDR1 SGHNT and CDR2 YYREEE come from the germline V gene (reference sequence). CDR3 coding DNA: TGTGCCAGCAGCTTGATCGGCAGAGTCTACGAGCAGTGCTTC. This encodes CASSLIGRVYEQCF.

This clone was seen once. The CDR3 DNA is TGTGCCAGCAGCCCTTCAGGTAGCCATGGCTATGGCTACACCTTC. It translates to CASSPSGSHGYGYTF. The rearrangement links TRBV7-9 to TRBJ1-2; D gene uncertain. CDR3 length: 15 residues. Germline assignment: CDR1 SEHNR and CDR2 FQNEAQ (reference sequence). The V gene lost 5 bases and the J gene lost 4 bases, with 17 bases spanning the gap.

The chain links TRBV3-1 (or the pseudogene TRBV3-2) to TRBJ1-2; maybe TRBD1 (5 bases). Germline values: CDR1 LGHDT, CDR2 YNNKEL (reference sequence). Trimming left V 5 bases short and J 2 bases short, with 21 bases between. There are 17 residues in the CDR3. The CDR3 loop reads CASSRDSTGGWNYGYTF. As DNA, the CDR3 is TGTGCCAGCAGCAGGGATTCGACGGGGGGGTGGAACTATGGCTACACCTTC.